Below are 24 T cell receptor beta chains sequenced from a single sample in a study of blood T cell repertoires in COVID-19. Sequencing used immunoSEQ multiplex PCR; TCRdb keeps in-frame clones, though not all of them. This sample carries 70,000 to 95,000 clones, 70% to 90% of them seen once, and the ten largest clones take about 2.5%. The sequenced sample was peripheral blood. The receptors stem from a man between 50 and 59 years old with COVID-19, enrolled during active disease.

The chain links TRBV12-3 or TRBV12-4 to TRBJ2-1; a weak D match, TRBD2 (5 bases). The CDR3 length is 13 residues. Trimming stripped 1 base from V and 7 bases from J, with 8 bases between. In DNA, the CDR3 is TGTGCCAGCAGTTTAGATACGGGAAATGAGCAGTTCTTC. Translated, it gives CASSLDTGNEQFF.

CDR3 amino acids: CASSQATGFRTNEKLFF. Here the CDR3 DNA reads TGTGCCAGCAGCCAAGCGACAGGGTTTAGGACTAATGAAAAACTGTTTTTT. The chain employs TRBV3-1 (or the pseudogene TRBV3-2) and TRBJ1-4; 7 positions match TRBD1. Germline assignment: CDR1 LGHDT and CDR2 YNNKEL (reference sequence). This CDR3 is built from 17 residues. Trimming took 1 base from V and 2 from J; bases not matched to a gene: 7.

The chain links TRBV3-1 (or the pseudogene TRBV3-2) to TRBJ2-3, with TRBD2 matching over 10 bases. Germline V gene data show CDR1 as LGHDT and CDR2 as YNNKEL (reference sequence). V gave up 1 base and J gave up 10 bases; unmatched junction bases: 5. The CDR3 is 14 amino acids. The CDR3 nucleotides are TGTGCCAGCAGCCAAGGGAGCGGGGGGGCCGCGCAGTATTTT. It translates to CASSQGSGGAAQYF.

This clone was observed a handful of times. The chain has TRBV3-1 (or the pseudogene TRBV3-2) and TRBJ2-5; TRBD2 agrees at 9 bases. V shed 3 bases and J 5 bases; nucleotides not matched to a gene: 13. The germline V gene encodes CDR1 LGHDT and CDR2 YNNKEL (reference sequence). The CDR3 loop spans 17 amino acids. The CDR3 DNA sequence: TGTGCCAGCAGCCATGGTAGCGGGGGACTCGAGGCGGAGACCCAGTACTTC. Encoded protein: CASSHGSGGLEAETQYF.

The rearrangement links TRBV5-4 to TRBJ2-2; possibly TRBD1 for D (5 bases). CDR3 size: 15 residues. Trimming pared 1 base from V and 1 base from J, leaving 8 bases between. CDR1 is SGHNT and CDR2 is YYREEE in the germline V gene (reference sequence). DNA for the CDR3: TGTGCCAGCAGCTTGTACCAGGGGAACACCGGGGAGCTGTTTTTT. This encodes CASSLYQGNTGELFF.

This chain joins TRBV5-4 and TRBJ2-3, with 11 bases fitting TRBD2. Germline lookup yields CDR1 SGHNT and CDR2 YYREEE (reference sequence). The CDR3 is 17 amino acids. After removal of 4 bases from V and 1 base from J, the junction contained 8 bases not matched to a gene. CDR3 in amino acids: CASSGVAGGRGTDTQYF. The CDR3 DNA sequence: TGTGCCAGCAGCGGGGTAGCGGGGGGGCGAGGCACAGATACGCAGTATTTT.

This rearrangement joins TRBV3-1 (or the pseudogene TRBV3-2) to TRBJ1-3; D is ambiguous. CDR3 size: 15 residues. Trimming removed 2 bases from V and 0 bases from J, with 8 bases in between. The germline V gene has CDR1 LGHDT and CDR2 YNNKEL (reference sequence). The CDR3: CASSQNPDSGNTIYF. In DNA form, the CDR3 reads TGTGCCAGCAGCCAAAACCCAGACTCTGGAAACACCATATATTTT.

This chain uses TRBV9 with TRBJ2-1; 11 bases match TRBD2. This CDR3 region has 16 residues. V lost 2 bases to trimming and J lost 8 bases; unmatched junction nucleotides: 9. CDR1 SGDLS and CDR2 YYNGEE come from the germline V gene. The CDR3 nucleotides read TGTGCCAGCAGCGTTAGTTTACTAGCGGGGGTCCATGAGCAGTTCTTC. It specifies CASSVSLLAGVHEQFF.

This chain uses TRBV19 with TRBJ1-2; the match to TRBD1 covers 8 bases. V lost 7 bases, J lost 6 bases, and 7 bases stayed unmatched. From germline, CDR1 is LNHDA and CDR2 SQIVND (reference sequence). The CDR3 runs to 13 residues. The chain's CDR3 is CASTYDRGHGYTF. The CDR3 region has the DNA TGTGCCAGTACCTACGACAGGGGACATGGCTACACCTTC.

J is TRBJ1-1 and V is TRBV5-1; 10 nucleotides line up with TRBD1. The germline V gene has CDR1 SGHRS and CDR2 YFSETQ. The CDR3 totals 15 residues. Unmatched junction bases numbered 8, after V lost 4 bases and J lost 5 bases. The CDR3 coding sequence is TGCGCCAGCAGCCCGGCGGGACAGGGGTGGACTGAAGCTTTCTTT. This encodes CASSPAGQGWTEAFF.

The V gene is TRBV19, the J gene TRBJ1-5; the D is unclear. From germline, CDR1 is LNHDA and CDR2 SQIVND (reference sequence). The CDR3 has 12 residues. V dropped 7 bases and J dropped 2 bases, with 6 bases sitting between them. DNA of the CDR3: TGTGCCAGTATGTCGGGCAATCAGCCCCAGCATTTT. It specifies CASMSGNQPQHF.

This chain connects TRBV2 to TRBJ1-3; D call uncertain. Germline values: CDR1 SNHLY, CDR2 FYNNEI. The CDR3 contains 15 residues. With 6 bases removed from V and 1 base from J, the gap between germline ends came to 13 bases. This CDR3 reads CASSVTVGSGNTIYF. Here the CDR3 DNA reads TGTGCCAGCAGCGTTACAGTGGGTTCTGGAAACACCATATATTTT.

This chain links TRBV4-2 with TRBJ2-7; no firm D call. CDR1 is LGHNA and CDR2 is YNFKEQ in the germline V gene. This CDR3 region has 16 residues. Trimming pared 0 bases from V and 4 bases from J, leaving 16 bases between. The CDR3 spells CASSQDWASTRYEQYF. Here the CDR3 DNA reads TGTGCCAGCAGCCAAGATTGGGCTTCTACAAGGTACGAGCAGTACTTC.

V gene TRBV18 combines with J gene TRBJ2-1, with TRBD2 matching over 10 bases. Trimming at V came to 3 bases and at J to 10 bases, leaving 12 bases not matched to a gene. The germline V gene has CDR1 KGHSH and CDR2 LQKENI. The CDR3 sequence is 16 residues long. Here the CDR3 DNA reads TGTGCCAGCTCACCCCATAGCGGGGGGCGGAACGGCGAGCAGTTCTTC. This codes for CASSPHSGGRNGEQFF.

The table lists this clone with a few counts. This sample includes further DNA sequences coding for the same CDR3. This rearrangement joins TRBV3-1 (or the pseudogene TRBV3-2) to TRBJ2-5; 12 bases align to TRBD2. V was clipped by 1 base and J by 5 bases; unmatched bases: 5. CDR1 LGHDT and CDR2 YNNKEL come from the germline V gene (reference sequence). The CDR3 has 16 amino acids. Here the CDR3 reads CASSQGLAGARETQYF. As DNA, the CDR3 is TGTGCCAGCAGCCAAGGACTAGCGGGGGCCCGGGAGACCCAGTACTTC.

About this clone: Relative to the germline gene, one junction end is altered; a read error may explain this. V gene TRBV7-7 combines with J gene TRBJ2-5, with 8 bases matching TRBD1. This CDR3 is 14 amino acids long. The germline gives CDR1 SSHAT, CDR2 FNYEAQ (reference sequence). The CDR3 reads CASSITGGQETQYF. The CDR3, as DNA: TGTGCTAGCAGCATAACAGGGGGGCAAGAGACCCAGTACTTC.

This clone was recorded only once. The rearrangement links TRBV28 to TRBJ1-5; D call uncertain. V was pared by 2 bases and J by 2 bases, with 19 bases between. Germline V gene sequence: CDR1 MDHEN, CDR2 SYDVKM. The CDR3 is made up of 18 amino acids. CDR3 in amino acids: CASSLPPGSFVGNQPQHF. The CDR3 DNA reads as TGTGCCAGCAGTTTACCCCCCGGGAGCTTTGTGGGCAATCAGCCCCAGCATTTT. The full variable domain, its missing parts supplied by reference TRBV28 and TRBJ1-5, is DVKVTQSSRYLVKRTGEKVFLECVQDMDHENMFWYRQDPGLGLRLIYFSYDVKMKEKGDIPEGYSVSREKKERFSLILESASTNQTSMYLCASSLPPGSFVGNQPQHFGDGTRLSIL.

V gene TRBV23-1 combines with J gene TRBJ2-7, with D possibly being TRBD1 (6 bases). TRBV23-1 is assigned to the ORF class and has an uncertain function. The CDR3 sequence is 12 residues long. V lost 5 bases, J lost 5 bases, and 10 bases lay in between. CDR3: CASSNREHEQYF. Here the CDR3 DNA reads TGCGCCAGCAGTAACAGGGAGCACGAGCAGTACTTC.

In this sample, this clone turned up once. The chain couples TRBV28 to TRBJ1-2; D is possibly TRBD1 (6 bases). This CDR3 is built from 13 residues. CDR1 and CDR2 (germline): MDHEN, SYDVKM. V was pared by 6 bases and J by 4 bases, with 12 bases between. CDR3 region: CASRLDSGYGYTF. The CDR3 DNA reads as TGTGCCAGCAGACTGGACAGTGGCTATGGCTACACCTTC.

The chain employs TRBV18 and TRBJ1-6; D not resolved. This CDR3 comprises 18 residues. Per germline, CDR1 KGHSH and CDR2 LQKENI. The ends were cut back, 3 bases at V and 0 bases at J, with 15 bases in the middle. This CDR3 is CASSPGSPMSSYNSPLHF. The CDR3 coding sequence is TGTGCCAGCTCACCGGGCAGCCCGATGAGCTCCTATAATTCACCCCTCCACTTT.

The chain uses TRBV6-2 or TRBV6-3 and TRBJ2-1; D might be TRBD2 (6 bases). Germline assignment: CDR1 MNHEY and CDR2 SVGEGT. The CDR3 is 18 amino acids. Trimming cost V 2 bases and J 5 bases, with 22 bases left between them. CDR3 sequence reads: CASSYESRSRDFDNEQFF. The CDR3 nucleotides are TGTGCCAGCAGTTACGAGTCCCGGAGCCGGGACTTTGACAATGAGCAGTTCTTC.

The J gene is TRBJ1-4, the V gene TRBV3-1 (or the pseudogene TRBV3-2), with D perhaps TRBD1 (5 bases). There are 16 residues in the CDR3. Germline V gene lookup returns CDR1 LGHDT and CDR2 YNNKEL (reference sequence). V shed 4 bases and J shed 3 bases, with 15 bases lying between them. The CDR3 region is CASSRVWGGANEKLFF. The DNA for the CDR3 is TGTGCCAGCAGCCGAGTCTGGGGGGGTGCTAATGAAAAACTGTTTTTT.

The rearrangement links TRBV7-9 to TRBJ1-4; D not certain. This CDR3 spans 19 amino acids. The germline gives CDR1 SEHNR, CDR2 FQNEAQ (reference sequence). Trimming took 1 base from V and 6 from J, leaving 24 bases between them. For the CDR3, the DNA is TGTGCCAGCAGCTTAGGTTTCTACTCCTCGGCCAGTGGAGATGAAAAACTGTTTTTT. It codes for CASSLGFYSSASGDEKLFF.

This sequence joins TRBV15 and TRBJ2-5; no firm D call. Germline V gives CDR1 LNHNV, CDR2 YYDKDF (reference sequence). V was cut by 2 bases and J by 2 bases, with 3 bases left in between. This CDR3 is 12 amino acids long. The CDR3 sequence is CATSRHQETQYF. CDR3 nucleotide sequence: TGTGCCACCAGCAGACATCAAGAGACCCAGTACTTC. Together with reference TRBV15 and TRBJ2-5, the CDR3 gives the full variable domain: DAMVIQNPRYQVTQFGKPVTLSCSQTLNHNVMYWYQQKSSQAPKLLFHYYDKDFNNEADTPDNFQSRRPNTSFCFLDIRSPGLGDTAMYLCATSRHQETQYFGPGTRLLVL.